The clone carrying this TCR beta chain was recorded many times. Its cognate antigen is unknown. The data derive from a study of regulatory T cells in long-lasting Graves disease. Regarding the study as a whole: Persistent patients shared more public clonotypes (under 3,000) than newly diagnosed patients (966).

With 0 bases removed from V and 4 bases from J, the gap between germline ends came to 19 bases. The germline CDR1 and CDR2 sequences are SGHTA and FQGNSA. This CDR3 is built from 17 residues. Time point reported: newly diagnosed GD, antithyroid drugs for less than 3 months. Preparation of the TCR library used RNA extracted from PBMCs. Relying on iRepertoire HTBI primers and Arm-PCR of CDR3 regions, the team built TCR beta libraries. TCRdb used MiXCR to reprocess the multiplex PCR reads, holding one entry per CDR3 protein. The sample has over 350,000 distinct CDR3 sequences; about 15% are singletons. A further study also used this sample, focusing on T cells in Graves' hyperthyroidism and ophthalmopathy. That study adds: Blood also carried most thyroid clonotypes expanded above 0.001.

The chain joins TRBV7-2 to TRBJ2-7; possible D gene TRBD1, 7 bases. The source is a woman aged 40-49 years with Graves disease. The starting material was peripheral blood mononuclear cells (PBMCs), obtained at new diagnosis, from a patient treated with antithyroid drugs. The CDR3 DNA reads as TGTGCCAGCAGCTTAGCCCGGACAGGCGGGGCAACTTACGAGCAGTACTTC. Translated, it gives CASSLARTGGATYEQYF.